Below, 28 T cell receptor beta chains from the same sample are listed, as sequenced in a study of beta chain features in type 1 diabetes (dated by TCRdb to 2016 to 2019). The library was produced with the immunoSEQ multiplex PCR assay. The entire isolated RNA was reverse transcribed using the High Capacity cDNA Reverse Transcription Kit, and thus expressed TCRB transcripts were sequenced. TCRdb took over this immuneACCESS table, retaining in-frame rearrangements with V and J assigned. Such tables are incomplete; in checked studies, under half of the missing clones stem from an unresolved V gene, and the remainder is unexplained. The sample has 200,000 to 250,000 clones on record, over 12% of them singletons. The ten top clones hold 0.026% of the sample. Sequences were obtained from naive CD4+ T cells from blood. The label giving this sample's cell subset or site can be read as: true naive CD4+ T cells. These TCRs come from a woman aged 40 to 50 in good health.

In this sample, this clone turned up a few times. The rearrangement uses TRBV18 and TRBJ2-3; 12 bases line up with TRBD2. There are 15 residues in the CDR3. CDR1 is KGHSH, CDR2 LQKENI, per germline. The ends lost 0 bases at V and 11 bases at J; junction bases unmatched: 6. The DNA of the CDR3 is TGTGCCAGCTCACCACCGGCTAGCGGGGGGGCTGGGCAGTATTTT. It codes for CASSPPASGGAGQYF.

This clone was counted between two and nine times. J is TRBJ1-2 and V is TRBV7-6; no firm D call. Germline V lookup: CDR1 SGHVS, CDR2 FNYEAQ. V was shortened by 5 bases and J by 7 bases, with 20 bases between the two germline ends. The CDR3 is 15 residues long. Here the CDR3 DNA reads TGTGCCAGCAGCGTGGCCGGGGTAGAGAGCTCTGGCTACACCTTC. Protein: CASSVAGVESSGYTF. Combining the CDR3 with reference TRBV7-6 and TRBJ1-2 gives the whole variable domain GAGVSQSPRYKVTKRGQDVALRCDPISGHVSLYWYRQALGQGPEFLTYFNYEAQQDKSGLPNDRFSAERPEGSISTLTIQRTEQRDSAMYRCASSVAGVESSGYTFGSGTRLTVV.

This chain connects TRBV15 to TRBJ1-4, with D unresolved. The CDR3 is 13 residues long. Germline values: CDR1 LNHNV, CDR2 YYDKDF (reference sequence). Trimming stripped 0 bases from V and 8 bases from J, with 7 bases between. The CDR3 loop reads CATSRDRGEKLFF. CDR3 bases: TGTGCCACCAGCAGAGATCGGGGAGAAAAACTGTTTTTT.

This clone was counted between two and nine times. The genes are TRBV5-1 and TRBJ1-4; D perhaps matches TRBD1 (5 bases). Germline CDR1 is SGHRS and CDR2 is YFSETQ. This CDR3 is 13 amino acids long. Between the trimmed V and J ends, which lost 1 base and 8 bases, there was a span of 9 bases. CDR3 in amino acids: CASSLTEGEKLFF. The CDR3 DNA is TGCGCCAGCAGCTTGACGGAGGGGGAAAAACTGTTTTTT.

This clone was counted a single time. The V call is TRBV5-1, the J call TRBJ1-1; 8 nucleotides match TRBD1. V lost 7 bases to trimming and J lost 1 base; unmatched junction nucleotides: 9. This CDR3 spans 15 amino acids. Germline CDR1 reads SGHRS; CDR2 reads YFSETQ. CDR3 bases: TGCGCCAGCTTTAGGCAGGGGGCGGGGAACACTGAAGCTTTCTTT. It is translated as CASFRQGAGNTEAFF.

This clone occurred a few times. The chain joins TRBV5-1 to TRBJ1-1; TRBD1 aligns across 8 bases. Germline CDR1 and CDR2: SGHRS and YFSETQ. With V trimmed by 4 bases and J by 1 base, 3 bases remained unmatched. The CDR3 consists of 14 residues. CDR3 residues: CASSLGTGNTEAFF. The DNA for the CDR3 is TGCGCCAGCAGCCTAGGGACAGGGAACACTGAAGCTTTCTTT. The full variable domain, completed using reference TRBV5-1 and TRBJ1-1, is KAGVTQTPRYLIKTRGQQVTLSCSPISGHRSVSWYQQTPGQGLQFLFEYFSETQRNKGNFPGRFSGRQFSNSRSEMNVSTLELGDSALYLCASSLGTGNTEAFFGQGTRLTVV.

This clone was counted between two and nine times. The rearrangement uses TRBV27 and TRBJ2-3; TRBD2 agrees at 12 bases. Losses at the gene ends were 6 bases for V and 0 bases for J; bases not matched to a gene: 10. CDR1 is MNHEY, CDR2 SMNVEV, per germline (reference sequence). CDR3 size: 18 residues. The CDR3 nucleotides are TGTGCCAGCAGCTATCGAAGGACTAGCGGGACTAGCACAGATACGCAGTATTTT. Protein sequence: CASSYRRTSGTSTDTQYF.

There are a few counts of this clone. The V gene is TRBV7-8, the J gene TRBJ1-5; possibly TRBD1 for D (5 bases). Between the trimmed V and J ends, which lost 3 bases and 7 bases, there was a span of 13 bases. This CDR3 has 14 amino acids. Looked up from germline, CDR1 is SGHVS and CDR2 is FQNEAQ. The CDR3 protein is CASSLLAGVQPQHF. In DNA form, the CDR3 reads TGTGCCAGCAGCTTGCTCGCGGGGGTCCAGCCCCAGCATTTT.

The chain couples TRBV7-2 to TRBJ2-5; D is ambiguous. V gave up 11 bases and J gave up 4 bases, with 20 bases separating them. Looked up from germline, CDR1 is SGHTA and CDR2 is FQGNSA. The CDR3 runs to 14 residues. CDR3 residues: CASAARIVGETQYF. The CDR3 bases are TGTGCCTCCGCGGCTCGAATCGTCGGAGAGACCCAGTACTTC.

This clone was found a few times. V gene TRBV7-2 combines with J gene TRBJ2-5; D gene ambiguous. Looked up from germline, CDR1 is SGHTA and CDR2 is FQGNSA. V lost 1 base to trimming and J lost 5 bases, with 14 bases between them. This CDR3 is 15 amino acids long. For the CDR3, the DNA is TGTGCCAGCAGCTTAGGTTTAGGATTCGGGGAGACCCAGTACTTC. Protein product: CASSLGLGFGETQYF.

This clone was observed a few times. The chain has TRBV6-5 and TRBJ2-1, with TRBD1 matching 12 bases. The CDR3 covers 15 residues. CDR1 MNHEY and CDR2 SVGAGI come from the germline V gene. Trimming took 6 bases from V and 9 from J; bases not matched to a gene: 9. DNA of the CDR3: TGTGCCAGCAGCTCCGGGACAGGGGGCTTCGGTGAGCAGTTCTTC. Its translation is CASSSGTGGFGEQFF.

The chain has TRBV10-3 and TRBJ2-1; 11 positions match TRBD2. CDR3 length: 13 amino acids. V lost 11 bases and J lost 4; bases outside the gene matches: 4. The germline CDR1 and CDR2 sequences are ENHRY and SYGVKD. The CDR3 spells CAVGTSGYNEQFF. The CDR3 nucleotides are TGTGCCGTCGGGACTAGCGGTTACAATGAGCAGTTCTTC.

The sample holds a few counts of this clone. J is TRBJ1-1 and V is TRBV7-9; 8 positions agree with TRBD1. The CDR3 is 15 amino acids. The germline V gene has CDR1 SEHNR and CDR2 FQNEAQ (reference sequence). The V segment lost 5 bases and the J segment 4 bases; nucleotides outside the gene matches: 9. CDR3 sequence: CASSRNTGGSTEAFF. The CDR3, as DNA: TGTGCCAGCAGCCGGAACACAGGGGGAAGCACTGAAGCTTTCTTT.

V and J are TRBV18 and TRBJ1-1; 7 positions agree with TRBD1. CDR3 length: 12 residues. Germline CDR1 reads KGHSH; CDR2 reads LQKENI. The J segment lost 10 bases and the V segment lost 2 bases, leaving 4 bases of the junction unmatched. The CDR3 sequence is CASSPAGGRAFF. The CDR3 DNA reads as TGTGCCAGCTCACCAGCAGGGGGGCGAGCTTTCTTT.

This chain joins TRBV11-2 and TRBJ2-2; 7 bases line up with TRBD1. There are 16 residues in the CDR3. The germline V gene has CDR1 SGHAT and CDR2 FQNNGV. The J segment lost 4 bases and the V segment lost 4 bases, leaving 9 bases of the junction unmatched. CDR3 DNA: TGTGCCAGCAGCTCGGACAGGCCTTTGTCCACCGGGGAGCTGTTTTTT. Translated: CASSSDRPLSTGELFF.

The chain carries TRBV29-1 and TRBJ2-5; 10 bases line up with TRBD1. Germline-derived CDR1 and CDR2 are SQVTM and ANQGSEA. Losses at the gene ends were 6 bases for V and 4 bases for J; bases not matched to a gene: 8. This CDR3 region has 14 residues. The DNA for the CDR3 is TGCAGCGTAGCGAAGACAGGGGGCAGAGAGACCCAGTACTTC. Its translation is CSVAKTGGRETQYF. The full variable domain, in which reference TRBV29-1 and TRBJ2-5 provide the parts outside the CDR3, is SAVISQKPSRDICQRGTSLTIQCQVDSQVTMMFWYRQQPGQSLTLIATANQGSEATYESGFVIDKFPISRPNLTFSTLTVSNMSPEDSSIYLCSVAKTGGRETQYFGPGTRLLVL.

This clone was observed a few times. V and J are TRBV4-3 and TRBJ2-3; 7 positions match TRBD1. Germline V lookup: CDR1 LGHNA, CDR2 YSLEER. The CDR3 length is 16 residues. After removal of 0 bases from V and 2 bases from J, the junction contained 5 bases not matched to a gene. The CDR3 sequence is CASSQEPGTATDTQYF. CDR3 DNA sequence: TGCGCCAGCAGCCAAGAGCCCGGGACAGCCACAGATACGCAGTATTTT.

CDR3 amino acids: CASSSDSEKLFF. The CDR3 bases are TGTGCCAGCAGCTCGGACAGCGAAAAACTGTTTTTT. The chain joins TRBV7-9 to TRBJ1-4; D is possibly TRBD1 (6 bases). CDR1 is SEHNR, CDR2 FQNEAQ, per germline (reference sequence). The CDR3 runs to 12 residues. V lost 4 bases and J lost 8, with 8 bases in between.

Comments on this clone: The sample has other DNA sequences that encode this CDR3 too. The chain couples TRBV18 to TRBJ1-3; possibly TRBD1 for D (6 bases). There are 15 residues in the CDR3. Germline V gives CDR1 KGHSH, CDR2 LQKENI. V dropped 3 bases and J dropped 1 base, with 10 bases sitting between them. The CDR3 DNA is TGTGCCAGCTCACCGGCGGGGGCGTCTGGAAACACCATATATTTT. It yields the protein CASSPAGASGNTIYF. The full variable domain, rest sourced from reference TRBV18 and TRBJ1-3, is NAGVMQNPRHLVRRRGQEARLRCSPMKGHSHVYWYRQLPEEGLKFMVYLQKENIIDESGMPKERFSAEFPKEGPSILRIQQVVRGDSAAYFCASSPAGASGNTIYFGEGSWLTVV.

This clone was found a few times. The chain is built from TRBV29-1 and TRBJ2-3; 9 bases match TRBD2. The CDR3 extends over 16 amino acids. The V gene end was trimmed by 4 bases and the J gene end by 5 bases; junction bases not matched to a gene: 13. Germline CDR1 SQVTM, CDR2 ANQGSEA. The CDR3 region has the DNA TGCAGCGTTGCGGGCGGGGGGGCGATTTGGGGAGATACGCAGTATTTT. This gives the protein CSVAGGGAIWGDTQYF.

The V call is TRBV7-2, the J call TRBJ2-3; perhaps TRBD1 as D (6 bases). The ends were cut back, 3 bases at V and 2 bases at J, with 15 bases in the middle. The CDR3 totals 16 residues. Germline V gene sequence: CDR1 SGHTA, CDR2 FQGNSA. The CDR3 here is CASSLGRDTLTDTQYF. CDR3 in DNA: TGTGCCAGCAGCTTGGGCCGGGACACCCTCACAGATACGCAGTATTTT.

The chain employs TRBV6-6 and TRBJ2-7, with TRBD1 matching over 10 bases. Germline V gene lookup returns CDR1 MNHNY and CDR2 SVGAGI (reference sequence). The CDR3 is made up of 13 amino acids. The V segment lost 8 bases and the J segment 0 bases; nucleotides outside the gene matches: 1. In nucleotides, the CDR3 is TGTGCCAGCCGGACAGGGGGCTCCTACGAGCAGTACTTC. Its translation: CASRTGGSYEQYF.

The chain recombines TRBV6-5 with TRBJ2-7; the D is unclear. This CDR3 comprises 15 residues. The V and J ends lost 5 bases and 3 bases respectively, with 17 bases between them. Germline V CDR1 and CDR2: MNHEY, SVGAGI. CDR3 region: CASSSRSPRVYEQYF. The CDR3 region has the DNA TGTGCCAGCAGTAGTCGATCCCCTAGAGTCTACGAGCAGTACTTC.

The V call is TRBV13, the J call TRBJ1-4; possibly TRBD1 for D (5 bases). Germline CDR1 and CDR2: PRHDT and FYEKMQ (reference sequence). The CDR3 is made up of 11 amino acids. The V and J ends lost 3 bases and 13 bases respectively, with 9 bases between them. The CDR3 DNA sequence: TGTGCCAGCAGCTTGGGGGGGAGACTGTTTTTT. Translating it yields CASSLGGRLFF.

For the CDR3, the DNA is TGCAGTGCCAACTCTCGGGGGGGCTACACCTTC. It codes for CSANSRGGYTF. The genes are TRBV20-1 and TRBJ1-2; D perhaps matches TRBD1 (5 bases). The V and J ends lost 6 bases and 8 bases respectively, with 13 bases between them. The CDR3 length is 11 residues. Per germline, CDR1 DFQATT and CDR2 SNEGSKA (reference sequence).

The table lists this clone with a few counts. The chain links TRBV28 to TRBJ1-5; no definite D call. V was trimmed by 11 bases and J by 3 bases, leaving 11 bases between them. CDR3 length equals 12 residues. Germline lookup yields CDR1 MDHEN and CDR2 SYDVKM. In nucleotides, the CDR3 is TGTGCCTCCCTAACCCCCAATCAGCCCCAGCATTTT. It codes for CASLTPNQPQHF.

This clone was picked up a small number of times. J is TRBJ2-3 and V is TRBV6-5; 9 bases fit TRBD2. V shed 6 bases, J shed 4 bases, and the junction held 2 bases outside the gene matches. Germline-derived CDR1 and CDR2 are MNHEY and SVGAGI. CDR3 length equals 13 residues. CDR3 coding DNA: TGTGCCAGCAGAGCGGGGGGTGCAGATACGCAGTATTTT. Protein product: CASRAGGADTQYF.

V and J are TRBV11-3 and TRBJ2-5; a possible D gene is TRBD1 (6 bases). The length of the CDR3 is 14 residues. Per germline, CDR1 SGHNT and CDR2 YENEEA. Trimming stripped 5 bases from V and 5 bases from J, with 15 bases between. CDR3 nucleotide sequence: TGTGCCAGCAGCCCCGGGACACCTGGGGAGACCCAGTACTTC. It is translated as CASSPGTPGETQYF.